This note documents a single T cell receptor (beta chain) sequence. This entry belongs to a study of blood T cell repertoires in COVID-19. Study summary: Sample material is recorded as cDNA or gDNA derived from T cells, B-cell-depleted T cells, or PBMCs.

Sequencing was performed with immunoSEQ multiplex PCR; in TCRdb, only in-frame clones are kept and a portion is missing. The sample lists fewer than 90,000 clones; roughly 95% were seen once. The CDR3 totals 16 residues. With 0 bases clipped from V and 0 bases from J, the junction kept 2 bases outside the gene matches. Looked up from germline, CDR1 is SGHRS and CDR2 is YFSETQ. The chain combines TRBV5-1 with TRBJ2-1; 8 nucleotides align to TRBD2. The clonotype was recovered from a human donor with active COVID-19. The donor label of this sample is uncertain. The sample consisted of peripheral blood. The CDR3 here is CASSLDSGSSYNEQFF. CDR3 bases: TGCGCCAGCAGCTTGGACAGCGGGAGCTCCTACAATGAGCAGTTCTTC.